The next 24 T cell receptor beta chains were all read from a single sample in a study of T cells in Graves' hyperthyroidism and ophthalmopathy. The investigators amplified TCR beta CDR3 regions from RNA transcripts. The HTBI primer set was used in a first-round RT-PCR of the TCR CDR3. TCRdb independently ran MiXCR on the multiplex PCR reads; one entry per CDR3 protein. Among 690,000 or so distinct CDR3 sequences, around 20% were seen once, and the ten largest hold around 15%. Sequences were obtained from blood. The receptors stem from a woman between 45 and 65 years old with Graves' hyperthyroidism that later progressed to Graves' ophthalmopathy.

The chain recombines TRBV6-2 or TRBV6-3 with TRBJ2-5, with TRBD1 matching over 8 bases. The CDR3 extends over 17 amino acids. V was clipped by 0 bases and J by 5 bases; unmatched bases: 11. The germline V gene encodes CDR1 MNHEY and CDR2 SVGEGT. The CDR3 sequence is CASSYSFIGQGGETQYF. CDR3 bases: TGTGCCAGCAGTTACTCGTTCATCGGACAGGGTGGGGAGACCCAGTACTTC.

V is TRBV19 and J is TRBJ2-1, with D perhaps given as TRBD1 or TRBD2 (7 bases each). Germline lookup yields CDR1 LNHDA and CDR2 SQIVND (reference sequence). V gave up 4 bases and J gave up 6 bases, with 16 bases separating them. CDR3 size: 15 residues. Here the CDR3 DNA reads TGTGCCAGTAGTACCAGACAGGGAGGGGTCAATGAGCAGTTCTTC. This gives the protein CASSTRQGGVNEQFF.

The CDR3 protein is CASSQGLTVTYEQYF. Here the CDR3 DNA reads TGTGCCAGCAGCCAAGGGTTAACAGTAACCTACGAGCAGTACTTC. This rearrangement joins TRBV3-1 to TRBJ2-7; D unresolved. In germline, CDR1 is LGHDT, CDR2 YNNKEL (reference sequence). The germline V and J ends were trimmed by 1 base and 2 bases, with 12 bases remaining between them. The CDR3 has 15 amino acids.

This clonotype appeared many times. CDR3 protein: CASSFGGAWNGYTF. In nucleotides, the CDR3 is TGTGCCAGCAGCTTCGGGGGGGCTTGGAATGGCTACACCTTC. The V call is TRBV11-2, the J call TRBJ1-2, with D possibly being TRBD1 (6 bases). The length of the CDR3 is 14 residues. Germline values: CDR1 SGHAT, CDR2 FQNNGV. With 3 bases removed from V and 6 bases from J, the gap between germline ends came to 14 bases.

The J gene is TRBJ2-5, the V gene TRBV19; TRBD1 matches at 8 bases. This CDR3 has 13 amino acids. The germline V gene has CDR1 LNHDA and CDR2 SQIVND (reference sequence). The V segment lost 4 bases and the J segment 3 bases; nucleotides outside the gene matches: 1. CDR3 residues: CASSTDREETQYF. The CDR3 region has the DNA TGTGCCAGTAGTACGGACAGGGAAGAGACCCAGTACTTC.

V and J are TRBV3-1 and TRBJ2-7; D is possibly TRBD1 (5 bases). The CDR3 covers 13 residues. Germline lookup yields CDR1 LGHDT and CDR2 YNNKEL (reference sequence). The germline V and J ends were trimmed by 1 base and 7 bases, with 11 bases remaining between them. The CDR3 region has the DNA TGTGCCAGCAGCCAAGTGTCAGGGTTAGAGCAGTACTTC. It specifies CASSQVSGLEQYF.

This CDR3 is CASSLFAAPYEQYF. The CDR3 DNA reads as TGCGCCAGCAGCTTATTCGCAGCTCCATACGAGCAGTACTTC. The chain links TRBV5-1 to TRBJ2-7; no clear D. The CDR3 totals 14 residues. Deletions cut 2 bases from V and 4 bases from J, with 13 bases between. Germline V lookup: CDR1 SGHRS, CDR2 YFSETQ.

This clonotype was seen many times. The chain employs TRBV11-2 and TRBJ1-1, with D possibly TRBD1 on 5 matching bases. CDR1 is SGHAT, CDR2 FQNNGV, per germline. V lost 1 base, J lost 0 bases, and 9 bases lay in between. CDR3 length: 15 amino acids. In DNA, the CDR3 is TGTGCCAGCAGCTTAGCCAGGGCCATGAACACTGAAGCTTTCTTT. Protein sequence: CASSLARAMNTEAFF.

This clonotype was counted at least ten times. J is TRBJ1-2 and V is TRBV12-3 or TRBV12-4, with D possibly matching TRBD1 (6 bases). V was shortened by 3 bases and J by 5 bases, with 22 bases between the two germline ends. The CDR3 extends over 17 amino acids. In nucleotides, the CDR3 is TGTGCCAGCAGTTTTTCCCAGGAGGAGGGGGGCCCTTATGGCTACACCTTC. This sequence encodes CASSFSQEEGGPYGYTF.

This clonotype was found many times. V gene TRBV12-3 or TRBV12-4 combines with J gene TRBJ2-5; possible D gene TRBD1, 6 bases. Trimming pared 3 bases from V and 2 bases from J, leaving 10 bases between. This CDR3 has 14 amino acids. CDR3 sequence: CASSLVQGQETQYF. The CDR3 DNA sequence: TGTGCCAGCAGTTTGGTCCAGGGGCAAGAGACCCAGTACTTC.

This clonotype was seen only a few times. This CDR3 is CASSFPGTGSYEQYF. Written as DNA, the CDR3 is TGTGCCAGCAGCTTCCCCGGGACAGGGAGTTACGAGCAGTACTTC. This sequence joins TRBV5-4 and TRBJ2-7; 9 nucleotides match TRBD1. V shed 2 bases, J shed 4 bases, and the junction held 7 bases outside the gene matches. Germline assignment: CDR1 SGHNT and CDR2 YYREEE (reference sequence). CDR3 length equals 15 residues.

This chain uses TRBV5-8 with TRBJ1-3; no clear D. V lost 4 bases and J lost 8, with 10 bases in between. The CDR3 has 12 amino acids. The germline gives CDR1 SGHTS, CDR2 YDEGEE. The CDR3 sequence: CASSGDWYTIYF. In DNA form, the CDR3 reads TGTGCCAGCAGCGGCGACTGGTACACCATATATTTT. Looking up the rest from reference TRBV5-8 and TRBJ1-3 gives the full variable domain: EAGVTQSPTHLIKTRGQQATLRCSPISGHTSVYWYQQALGLGLQFLLWYDEGEERNRGNFPPRFSGRQFPNYSSELNVNALELEDSALYLCASSGDWYTIYFGEGSWLTVV.

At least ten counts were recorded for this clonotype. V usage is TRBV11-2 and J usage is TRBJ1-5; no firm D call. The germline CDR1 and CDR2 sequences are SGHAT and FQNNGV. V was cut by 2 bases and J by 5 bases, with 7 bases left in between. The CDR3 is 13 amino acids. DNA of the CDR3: TGTGCCAGCAGCTTAAAGAGGGATCAGCCCCAGCATTTT. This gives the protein CASSLKRDQPQHF.

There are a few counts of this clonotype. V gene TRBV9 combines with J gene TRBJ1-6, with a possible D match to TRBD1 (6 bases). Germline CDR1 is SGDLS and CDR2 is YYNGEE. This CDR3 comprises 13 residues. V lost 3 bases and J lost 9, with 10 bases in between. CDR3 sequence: CASSEGGGSPLHF. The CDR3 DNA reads TGTGCCAGCAGCGAGGGGGGCGGTTCACCCCTCCACTTT. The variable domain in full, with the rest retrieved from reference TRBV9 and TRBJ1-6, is DSGVTQTPKHLITATGQRVTLRCSPRSGDLSVYWYQQSLDQGLQFLIQYYNGEERAKGNILERFSAQQFPDLHSELNLSSLELGDSALYFCASSEGGGSPLHFGNGTRLTVT.

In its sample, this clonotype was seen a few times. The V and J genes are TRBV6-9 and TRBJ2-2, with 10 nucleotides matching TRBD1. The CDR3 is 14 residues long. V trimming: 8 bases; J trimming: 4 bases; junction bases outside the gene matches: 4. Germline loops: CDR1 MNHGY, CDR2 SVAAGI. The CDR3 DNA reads TGTGCCAGCGGGACAGGGGATATCACCGGGGAGCTGTTTTTT. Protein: CASGTGDITGELFF.

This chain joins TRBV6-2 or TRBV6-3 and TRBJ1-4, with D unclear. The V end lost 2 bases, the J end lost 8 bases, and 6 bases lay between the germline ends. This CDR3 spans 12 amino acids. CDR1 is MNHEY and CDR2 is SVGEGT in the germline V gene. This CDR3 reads CASSYVGEKLFF. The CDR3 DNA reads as TGTGCCAGCAGTTACGTCGGAGAAAAACTGTTTTTT.

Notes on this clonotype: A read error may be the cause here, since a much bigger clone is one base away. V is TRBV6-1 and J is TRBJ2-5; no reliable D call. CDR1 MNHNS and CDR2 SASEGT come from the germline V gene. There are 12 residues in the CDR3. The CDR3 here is CACSDRRDTQYF. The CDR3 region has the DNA TGTGCCTGCAGTGATCGGCGTGATACCCAGTACTTC.

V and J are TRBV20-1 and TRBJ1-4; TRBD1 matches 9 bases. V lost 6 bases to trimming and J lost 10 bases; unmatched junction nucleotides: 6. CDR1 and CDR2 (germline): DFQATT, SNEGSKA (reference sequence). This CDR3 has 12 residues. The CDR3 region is CSARTGVGKLFF. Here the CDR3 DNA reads TGCAGTGCCCGGACAGGGGTGGGAAAACTGTTTTTT.

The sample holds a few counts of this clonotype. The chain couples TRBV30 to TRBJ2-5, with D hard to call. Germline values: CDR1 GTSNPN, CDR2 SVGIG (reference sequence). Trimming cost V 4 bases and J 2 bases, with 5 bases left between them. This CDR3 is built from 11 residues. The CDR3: CAWTEQETQYF. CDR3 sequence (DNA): TGTGCCTGGACAGAACAAGAGACCCAGTACTTC.

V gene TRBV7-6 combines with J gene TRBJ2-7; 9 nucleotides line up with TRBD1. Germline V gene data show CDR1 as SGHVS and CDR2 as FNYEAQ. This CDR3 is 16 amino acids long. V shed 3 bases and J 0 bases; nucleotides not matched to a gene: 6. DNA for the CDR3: TGTGCCAGCAGCTTGGCCGGGACAGGGATCTCCTACGAGCAGTACTTC. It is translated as CASSLAGTGISYEQYF.

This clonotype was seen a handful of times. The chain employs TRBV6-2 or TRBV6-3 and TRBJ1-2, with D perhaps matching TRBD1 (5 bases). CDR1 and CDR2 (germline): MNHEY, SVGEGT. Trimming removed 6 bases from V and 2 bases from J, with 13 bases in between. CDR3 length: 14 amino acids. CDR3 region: CASRPSTVNYGYTF. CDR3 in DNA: TGTGCCAGCAGACCCTCGACAGTAAACTATGGCTACACCTTC.

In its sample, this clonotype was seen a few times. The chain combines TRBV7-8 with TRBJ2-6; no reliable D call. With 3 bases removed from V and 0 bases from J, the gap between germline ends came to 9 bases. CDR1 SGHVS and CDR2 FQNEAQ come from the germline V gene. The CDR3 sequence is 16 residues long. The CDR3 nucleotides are TGTGCCAGCAGCTTCACAGCGCGCTCTGGGGCCAACGTCCTGACTTTC. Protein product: CASSFTARSGANVLTF.

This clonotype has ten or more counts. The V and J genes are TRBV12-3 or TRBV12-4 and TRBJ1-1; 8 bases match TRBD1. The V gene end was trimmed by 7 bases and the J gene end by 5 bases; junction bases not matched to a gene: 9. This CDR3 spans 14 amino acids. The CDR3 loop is CASIRAGGVTEAFF. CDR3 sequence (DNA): TGTGCCAGCATCCGAGCAGGGGGCGTGACTGAAGCTTTCTTT.

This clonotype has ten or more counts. CDR3 region: CSAPGQGLRETQYF. CDR3 sequence (DNA): TGCAGTGCTCCGGGACAGGGCTTACGAGAGACCCAGTACTTC. This sequence joins TRBV20-1 and TRBJ2-5, with 9 bases fitting TRBD1. The germline V gene encodes CDR1 DFQATT and CDR2 SNEGSKA (reference sequence). This CDR3 comprises 14 residues. V lost 5 bases to trimming and J lost 4 bases; unmatched junction nucleotides: 8.